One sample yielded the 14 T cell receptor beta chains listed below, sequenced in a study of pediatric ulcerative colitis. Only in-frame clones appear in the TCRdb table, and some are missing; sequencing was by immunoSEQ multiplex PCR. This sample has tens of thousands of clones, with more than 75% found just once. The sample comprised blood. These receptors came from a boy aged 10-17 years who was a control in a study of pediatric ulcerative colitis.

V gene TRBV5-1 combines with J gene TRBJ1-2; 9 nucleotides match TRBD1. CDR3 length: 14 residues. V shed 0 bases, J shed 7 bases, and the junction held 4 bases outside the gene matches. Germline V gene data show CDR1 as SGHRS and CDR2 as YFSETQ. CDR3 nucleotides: TGCGCCAGCAGCTTGGCCGGGACAGGGTTTGGCTACACCTTC. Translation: CASSLAGTGFGYTF.

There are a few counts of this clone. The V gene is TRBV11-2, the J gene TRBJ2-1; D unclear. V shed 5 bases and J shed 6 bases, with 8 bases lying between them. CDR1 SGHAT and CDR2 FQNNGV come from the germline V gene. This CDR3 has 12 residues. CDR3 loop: CASSLTFNEQFF. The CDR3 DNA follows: TGTGCCAGCAGCCTGACATTCAATGAGCAGTTCTTC.

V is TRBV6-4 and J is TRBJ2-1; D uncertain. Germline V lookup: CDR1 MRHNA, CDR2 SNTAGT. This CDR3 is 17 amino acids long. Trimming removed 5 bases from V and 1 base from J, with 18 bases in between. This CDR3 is CASSPGKAEQSYNEQFF. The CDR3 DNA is TGTGCCAGCAGTCCTGGAAAGGCGGAGCAGTCCTACAATGAGCAGTTCTTC.

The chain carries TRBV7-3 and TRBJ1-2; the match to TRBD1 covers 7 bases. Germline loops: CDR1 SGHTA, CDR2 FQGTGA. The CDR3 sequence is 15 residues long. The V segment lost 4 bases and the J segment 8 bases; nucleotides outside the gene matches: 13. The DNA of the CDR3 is TGTGCCAGCAGCTCCAGCCGGGACAGCTTCTCCGGCTACACCTTC. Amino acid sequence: CASSSSRDSFSGYTF.

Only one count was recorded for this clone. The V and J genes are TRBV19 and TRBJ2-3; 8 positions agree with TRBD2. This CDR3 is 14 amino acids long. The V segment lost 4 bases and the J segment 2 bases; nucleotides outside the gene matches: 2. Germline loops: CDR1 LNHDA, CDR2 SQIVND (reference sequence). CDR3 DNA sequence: TGTGCCAGTAGTACAGCGGGGGTCACAGATACGCAGTATTTT. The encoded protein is CASSTAGVTDTQYF.

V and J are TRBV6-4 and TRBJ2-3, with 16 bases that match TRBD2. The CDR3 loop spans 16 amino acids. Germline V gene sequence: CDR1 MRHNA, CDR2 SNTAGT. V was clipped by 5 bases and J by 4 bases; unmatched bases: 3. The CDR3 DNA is TGTGCCAGCAGTCCGGGACTAGCGGGGGGGCCAGATACGCAGTATTTT. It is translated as CASSPGLAGGPDTQYF.

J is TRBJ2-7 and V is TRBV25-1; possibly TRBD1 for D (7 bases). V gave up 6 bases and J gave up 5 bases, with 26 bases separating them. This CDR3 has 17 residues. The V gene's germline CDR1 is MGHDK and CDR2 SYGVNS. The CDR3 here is CASRKGGQRSIYDEQYF. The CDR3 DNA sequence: TGTGCCAGCAGGAAGGGGGGACAGAGGTCAATTTATGACGAGCAGTACTTC.

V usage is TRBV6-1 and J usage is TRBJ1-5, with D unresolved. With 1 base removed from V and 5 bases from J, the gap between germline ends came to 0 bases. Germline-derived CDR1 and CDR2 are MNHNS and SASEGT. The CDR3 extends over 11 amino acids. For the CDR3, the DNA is TGTGCCAGCAGTGAAGATCAGCCCCAGCATTTT. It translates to CASSEDQPQHF.

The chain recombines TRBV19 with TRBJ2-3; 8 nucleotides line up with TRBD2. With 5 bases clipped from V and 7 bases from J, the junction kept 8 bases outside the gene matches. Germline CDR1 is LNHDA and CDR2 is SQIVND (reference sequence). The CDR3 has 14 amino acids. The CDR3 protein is CASSGTSVAYTQYF. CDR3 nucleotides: TGTGCCAGTAGTGGGACTAGTGTAGCCTATACGCAGTATTTT.

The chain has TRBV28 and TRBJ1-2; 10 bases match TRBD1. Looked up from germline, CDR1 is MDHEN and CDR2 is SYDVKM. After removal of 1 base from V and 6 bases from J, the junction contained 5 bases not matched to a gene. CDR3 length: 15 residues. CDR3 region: CASSLSGTGEDGYTF. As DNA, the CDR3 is TGTGCCAGCAGTTTATCCGGGACAGGGGAAGATGGCTACACCTTC.

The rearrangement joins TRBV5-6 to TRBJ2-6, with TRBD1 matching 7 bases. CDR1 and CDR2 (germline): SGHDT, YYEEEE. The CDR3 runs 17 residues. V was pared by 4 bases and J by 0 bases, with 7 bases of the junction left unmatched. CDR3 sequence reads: CASSPPGDSSGANVLTF. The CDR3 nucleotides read TGTGCCAGCAGCCCCCCCGGGGACAGCTCTGGGGCCAACGTCCTGACTTTC.

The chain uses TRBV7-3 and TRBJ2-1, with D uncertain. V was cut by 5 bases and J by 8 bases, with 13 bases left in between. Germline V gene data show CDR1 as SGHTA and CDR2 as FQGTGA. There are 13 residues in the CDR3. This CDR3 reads CASSPASPHEQFF. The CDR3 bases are TGTGCCAGCAGCCCGGCGTCGCCCCATGAGCAGTTCTTC.

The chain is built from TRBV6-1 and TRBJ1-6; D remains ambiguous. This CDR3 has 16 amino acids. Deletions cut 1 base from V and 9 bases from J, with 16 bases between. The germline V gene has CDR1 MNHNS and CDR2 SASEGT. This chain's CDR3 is CASSEEPSLRGSPLHF. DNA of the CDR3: TGTGCCAGCAGTGAAGAACCGAGCCTAAGAGGTTCACCCCTCCACTTT.

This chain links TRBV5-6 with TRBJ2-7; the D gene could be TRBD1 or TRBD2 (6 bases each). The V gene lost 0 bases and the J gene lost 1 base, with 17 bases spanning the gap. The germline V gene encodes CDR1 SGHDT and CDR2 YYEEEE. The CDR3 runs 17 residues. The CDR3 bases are TGTGCCAGCAGCTTGGGGGGACCGGGGGCAGTTTCCTACGAGCAGTACTTC. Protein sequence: CASSLGGPGAVSYEQYF.